The 20 T cell receptor beta chains listed next were all sequenced from one sample in a study of monozygotic twins with inflammatory bowel disease. TCRdb processed the 5' RACE reads again and assigns one entry to each CDR3 protein, with no DNA. Its listing shows roughly 320,000 distinct CDR3 sequences. Sequencing was done on a sample of blood. The receptor set was obtained from a human donor with ulcerative colitis or Crohn's disease, or a healthy co-twin of an affected twin (not recorded which).

The chain recombines TRBV20-1 with TRBJ2-7; TCRdb's assignment of TRBD2 cannot be checked, as there is no DNA. The germline V gene encodes CDR1 DFQATT and CDR2 SNEGSKA (reference sequence). The CDR3 spans 16 residues. The CDR3 region is CSARGRLASAWGEQYF.

This chain links TRBV7-2 with TRBJ2-7; the TCRdb D gene call, TRBD1, has no DNA to confirm it. The germline V gene has CDR1 SGHTA and CDR2 FQGNSA. CDR3 size: 14 residues. The chain's CDR3 is CASSSPGAAYEQYF.

The J gene is TRBJ2-7, the V gene TRBV6-2 or TRBV6-3; TCRdb's assignment of TRBD1 cannot be checked, as there is no DNA. Germline-derived CDR1 and CDR2 are MNHEY and SVGEGT. The CDR3 is 15 amino acids. Here the CDR3 reads CASSYAGTVRYEQYF.

The J gene is TRBJ2-2, the V gene TRBV6-2 or TRBV6-3; TCRdb proposes TRBD2, but this gene call is untestable without DNA. Per germline, CDR1 MNHEY and CDR2 SVGEGT. The CDR3 has 15 amino acids. CDR3 amino acids: CASRSLAVNTGELFF.

The chain uses TRBV19 and TRBJ1-5; with no DNA, the TCRdb D assignment of TRBD1 cannot be verified. The CDR3 totals 16 residues. The germline gives CDR1 LNHDA, CDR2 SQIVND (reference sequence). CDR3 amino acids: CASTFDRDRGTQPQHF.

This chain joins TRBV4-2 and TRBJ2-7; TCRdb outputs TRBD1, but without DNA this stays unchecked. The CDR3 totals 15 residues. The germline V gene encodes CDR1 LGHNA and CDR2 YNFKEQ. The CDR3 sequence: CASSQGGTGGYEQYF.

The J gene is TRBJ2-7, the V gene TRBV5-6. This CDR3 has 15 residues. Germline CDR1 is SGHDT and CDR2 is YYEEEE. The CDR3 here is CASSTFGVNSYEQYF.

The chain couples TRBV10-3 to TRBJ2-6; TCRdb selects TRBD1, and the lack of DNA leaves this call unchecked. Germline CDR1 and CDR2: ENHRY and SYGVKD. The CDR3 totals 15 residues. CDR3 in amino acids: CAISGGGSGANVLTF.

The chain is built from TRBV7-2 and TRBJ2-3; lacking DNA, the TRBD2 call made by TCRdb goes unchecked. This CDR3 is 17 amino acids long. Per germline, CDR1 SGHTA and CDR2 FQGNSA. The CDR3 spells CASSRRTSGSGTDTQYF.

V gene TRBV20-1 combines with J gene TRBJ1-4; TCRdb's D call, TRBD1, is unchecked because there is no DNA. Germline CDR1 is DFQATT and CDR2 is SNEGSKA (reference sequence). The CDR3 totals 15 residues. The CDR3: CSARPYRGSGEKLFF.

J is TRBJ1-6 and V is TRBV19; the D call of TRBD1 rests on TCRdb alone, since no DNA is present to check it. This CDR3 region has 15 residues. In germline, CDR1 is LNHDA, CDR2 SQIVND (reference sequence). CDR3 in amino acids: CASTKRTAYNSPLHF.

V gene TRBV7-9 combines with J gene TRBJ2-7; TCRdb designates TRBD1, a call that cannot be tested without DNA. Germline CDR1 and CDR2: SEHNR and FQNEAQ (reference sequence). This CDR3 contains 15 residues. The CDR3 loop is CASNRPGQGGYEQYF.

This chain joins TRBV29-1 and TRBJ2-3; checking the TCRdb D call of TRBD1 is not possible without DNA. This CDR3 is 15 amino acids long. Germline lookup yields CDR1 SQVTM and CDR2 ANQGSEA. CDR3 sequence reads: CSVEAGTGKLDTQYF.

This chain connects TRBV20-1 to TRBJ1-5. The CDR3 consists of 12 residues. Germline V gene sequence: CDR1 DFQATT, CDR2 SNEGSKA (reference sequence). CDR3 sequence reads: CSAPPSNQPQHF.

The chain links TRBV29-1 to TRBJ2-2; TCRdb proposes TRBD1, but this gene call is untestable without DNA. This CDR3 comprises 13 residues. Germline values: CDR1 SQVTM, CDR2 ANQGSEA. The CDR3 sequence is CSVRQGVDGELFF.

The CDR3 is CASSVTGVSYEQYF. V gene TRBV9 combines with J gene TRBJ2-7; TCRdb's assignment of TRBD1 cannot be checked, as there is no DNA. This CDR3 is built from 14 residues. Germline V CDR1 and CDR2: SGDLS, YYNGEE.

V gene TRBV24-1 combines with J gene TRBJ2-1; no DNA is available, so the TRBD2 call from TCRdb remains unchecked. Germline CDR1 is KGHDR and CDR2 is SFDVKD. CDR3 size: 18 residues. CDR3 loop: CATSSGLAGVYSYNEQFF.

The CDR3 loop is CASSPGLGRNTQYF. This chain uses TRBV12-3 or TRBV12-4 with TRBJ2-3; TCRdb's D call, TRBD1, is unchecked because there is no DNA. There are 14 residues in the CDR3.

This rearrangement joins TRBV9 to TRBJ1-6; TCRdb's D gene call, TRBD1, goes unchecked for lack of DNA. The CDR3 consists of 18 residues. The germline CDR1 and CDR2 sequences are SGDLS and YYNGEE. This CDR3 is CASSAGQGPRSYNSPLHF. Based on the CDR3 plus reference TRBV9 and TRBJ1-6, the full variable domain is DSGVTQTPKHLITATGQRVTLRCSPRSGDLSVYWYQQSLDQGLQFLIQYYNGEERAKGNILERFSAQQFPDLHSELNLSSLELGDSALYFCASSAGQGPRSYNSPLHFGNGTRLTVT.

The chain has TRBV29-1 and TRBJ2-6; TCRdb designates TRBD1, a call that cannot be tested without DNA. The CDR3 runs 16 residues. Germline CDR1 SQVTM, CDR2 ANQGSEA. Here the CDR3 reads CSAWTGFISGANVLTF.